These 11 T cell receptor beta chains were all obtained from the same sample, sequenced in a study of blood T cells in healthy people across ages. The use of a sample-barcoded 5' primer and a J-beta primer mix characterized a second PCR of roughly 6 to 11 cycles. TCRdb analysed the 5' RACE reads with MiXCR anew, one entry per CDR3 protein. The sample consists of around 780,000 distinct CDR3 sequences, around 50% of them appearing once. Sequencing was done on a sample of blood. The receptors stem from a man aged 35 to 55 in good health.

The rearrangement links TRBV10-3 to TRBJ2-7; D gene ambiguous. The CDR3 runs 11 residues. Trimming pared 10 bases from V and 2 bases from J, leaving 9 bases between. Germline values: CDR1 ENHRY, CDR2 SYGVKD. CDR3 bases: TGTGCCAACAAGTGGACCTACGAGCAGTACTTC. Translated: CANKWTYEQYF.

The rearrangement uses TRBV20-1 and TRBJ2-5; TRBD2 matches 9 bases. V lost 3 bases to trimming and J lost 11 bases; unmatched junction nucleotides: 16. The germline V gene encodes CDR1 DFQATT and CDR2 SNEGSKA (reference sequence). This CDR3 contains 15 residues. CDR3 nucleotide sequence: TGCAGTGCTAGTAGGCTAGCGGGGTCGTACAATGAGCAGTACTTC. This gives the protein CSASRLAGSYNEQYF.

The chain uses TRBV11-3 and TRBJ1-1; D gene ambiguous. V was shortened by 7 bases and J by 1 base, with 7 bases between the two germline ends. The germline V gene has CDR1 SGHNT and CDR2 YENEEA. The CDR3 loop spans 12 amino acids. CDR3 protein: CASMKPNTEAFF. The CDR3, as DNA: TGTGCCAGCATGAAACCGAACACTGAAGCTTTCTTT.

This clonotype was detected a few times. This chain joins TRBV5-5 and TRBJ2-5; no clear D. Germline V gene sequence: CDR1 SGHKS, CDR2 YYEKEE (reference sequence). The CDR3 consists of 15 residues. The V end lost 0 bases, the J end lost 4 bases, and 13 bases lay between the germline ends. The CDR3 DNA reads TGTGCCAGCAGCTTGGGGACCGCTCACCGAGAGACCCAGTACTTC. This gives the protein CASSLGTAHRETQYF. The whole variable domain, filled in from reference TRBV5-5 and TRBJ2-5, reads DAGVTQSPTHLIKTRGQQVTLRCSPISGHKSVSWYQQVLGQGPQFIFQYYEKEERGRGNFPDRFSARQFPNYSSELNVNALLLGDSALYLCASSLGTAHRETQYFGPGTRLLVL.

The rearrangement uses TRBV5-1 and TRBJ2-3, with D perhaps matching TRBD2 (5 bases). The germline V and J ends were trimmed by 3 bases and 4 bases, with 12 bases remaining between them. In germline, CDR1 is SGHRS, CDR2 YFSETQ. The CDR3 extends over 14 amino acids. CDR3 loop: CASSSSGPPDTQYF. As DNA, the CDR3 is TGCGCCAGCAGCTCAAGCGGTCCCCCAGATACGCAGTATTTT.

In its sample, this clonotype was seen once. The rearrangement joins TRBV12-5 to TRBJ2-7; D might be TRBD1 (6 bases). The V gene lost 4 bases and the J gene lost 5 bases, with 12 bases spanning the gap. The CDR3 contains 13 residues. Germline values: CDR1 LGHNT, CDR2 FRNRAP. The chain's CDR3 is CASGWDTGNEQYF. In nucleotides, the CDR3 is TGTGCTAGTGGTTGGGACACAGGGAACGAGCAGTACTTC.

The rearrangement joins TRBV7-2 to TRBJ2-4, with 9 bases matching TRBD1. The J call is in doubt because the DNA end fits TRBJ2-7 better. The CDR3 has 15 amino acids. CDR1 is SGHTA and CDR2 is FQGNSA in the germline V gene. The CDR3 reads CASRYKGGQGGEQYF. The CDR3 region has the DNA TGTGCCAGCAGATACAAGGGGGGACAGGGAGGCGAGCAGTACTTC.

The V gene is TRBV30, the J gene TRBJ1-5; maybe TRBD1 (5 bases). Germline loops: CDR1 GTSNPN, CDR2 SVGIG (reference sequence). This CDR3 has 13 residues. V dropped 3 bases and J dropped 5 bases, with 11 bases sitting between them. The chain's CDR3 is CAWRLRGDQPQHF. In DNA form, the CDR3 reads TGTGCCTGGAGACTTCGGGGCGATCAGCCCCAGCATTTT.

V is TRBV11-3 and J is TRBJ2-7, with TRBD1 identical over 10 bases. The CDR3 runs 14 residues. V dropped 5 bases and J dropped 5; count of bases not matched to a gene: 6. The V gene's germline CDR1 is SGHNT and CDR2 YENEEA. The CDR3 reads CASSPGDRGHEQYF. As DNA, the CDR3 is TGTGCCAGCAGCCCGGGGGACAGGGGCCACGAGCAGTACTTC.

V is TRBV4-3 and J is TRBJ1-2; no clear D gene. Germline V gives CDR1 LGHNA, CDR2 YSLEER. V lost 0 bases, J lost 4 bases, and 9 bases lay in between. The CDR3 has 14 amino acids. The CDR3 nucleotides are TGCGCCAGCAGCCAAGACCCCCGGAGCTATGGCTACACCTTC. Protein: CASSQDPRSYGYTF.

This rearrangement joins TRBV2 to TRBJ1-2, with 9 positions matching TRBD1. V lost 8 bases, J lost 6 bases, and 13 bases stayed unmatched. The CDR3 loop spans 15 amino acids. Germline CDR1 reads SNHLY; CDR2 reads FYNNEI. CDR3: CASSPRLDRGHGYTF. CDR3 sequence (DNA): TGTGCCAGCTCCCCCCGTTTGGACAGGGGACATGGCTACACCTTC.